The following is a T cell receptor beta chain sequence with its context. Its specificity is not known. TCRdb's copy holds only in-frame clones and misses some; the assay was immunoSEQ multiplex PCR. The table lists about 140,000 clones, around 90% of them singletons. This specimen belongs to a study of T cell responses to AZD1222 COVID-19 vaccine. Broader study findings: Possibly, clonal diversity was underestimated; donors were largely white British and included more females. Without day 14 samples, only post-peak T cell repertoires were studied.

V was pared by 4 bases and J by 5 bases, with 7 bases of the junction left unmatched. Germline lookup yields CDR1 ENHRY and CDR2 SYGVKD. CDR3 size: 15 residues. This chain joins TRBV10-3 and TRBJ2-2; TRBD2 matches 7 bases. The specimen comprised peripheral blood, sampled on day 0 of AZD1222 vaccination. The clonotype was recovered from an adult in good health. For the CDR3, the DNA is TGTGCCATCAGTGCGACACTGGGGGGGACCGGGGAGCTGTTTTTT. This sequence encodes CAISATLGGTGELFF.